This TCR beta chain was obtained from a study of blood T cell repertoires in COVID-19. Looking at the study overall: Whether acute or convalescent, the COVID-19 samples came from the United States, Italy and Spain.

The CDR3 consists of 15 residues. The germline CDR1 and CDR2 sequences are SGHRS and YFSETQ. Trimming cost V 0 bases and J 1 base, with 7 bases left between them. The data were produced by immunoSEQ multiplex PCR, yet TCRdb's version contains in-frame clones alone and is incomplete. This sample carries some 100,000 clones, about 91% of them seen once, and the ten largest clones take 6.5% to 9.5%. Sequenced material: peripheral blood. The origin of this receptor is a woman in her 70s with acute or convalescent COVID-19. V usage is TRBV5-1 and J usage is TRBJ1-4, with no clear D. CDR3 amino acids: CASSLAAQTNEKLFF. DNA of the CDR3: TGCGCCAGCAGCTTGGCTGCACAAACTAATGAAAAACTGTTTTTT.